This is a list of T cell receptor beta chains from one sample in a study of cytomegalovirus exposure and HLA in healthy donors. Using immunoSEQ multiplex PCR, the repertoire was profiled, and TCRdb retains in-frame clones only, with some absent. The sample carries about 120,000 clones, about 80% recorded once. What was sequenced was PBMCs. The receptors originated from a woman aged 40 to 50 in good health and CMV-seropositive. Both conserved end residues are part of each CDR3. Fields, in order: V gene, J gene, D gene, clone size, CDR3 DNA, CDR3 protein. D genes are given only for firm matches. Some rows mark clone size as missing; the rest say once, few, many or name a class of expanded clone.

v_call: TRBV6-1
j_call: TRBJ1-4
d_call: NA
clone_size: NA
cdr3_nt: TGTGCCAGCAAACGTACGGATGAAAAACTGTTTTTT
cdr3_aa: CASKRTDEKLFF

v_call: TRBV11-3
j_call: TRBJ2-2
d_call: NA
clone_size: NA
cdr3_nt: TGTGCCAGCAGCTTAGACGGGGGCGGGGAGCTGTTTTTT
cdr3_aa: CASSLDGGGELFF

v_call: TRBV27
j_call: TRBJ1-6
d_call: TRBD1
clone_size: NA
cdr3_nt: TGTGCCAGCAGTTTGAGGGGGCTAGGTTCACCCCTCCACTTT
cdr3_aa: CASSLRGLGSPLHF

v_call: TRBV4-1
j_call: TRBJ2-7
d_call: TRBD1
clone_size: once
cdr3_nt: TGCGCCAGCAGCCAAGTCATTACAGGGGGCCCCTACGAGCAGTACTTC
cdr3_aa: CASSQVITGGPYEQYF

v_call: TRBV15
j_call: TRBJ2-3
d_call: TRBD2
clone_size: NA
cdr3_nt: TGTGCCACCAGCCCGCGGAGCGGGGGGCTAAATACGCAGTATTTT
cdr3_aa: CATSPRSGGLNTQYF

v_call: TRBV12-5
j_call: TRBJ1-4
d_call: TRBD1
clone_size: NA
cdr3_nt: TGTGCTAGTGGTCTCCTTGACCTCCGGGACAGGAGGGAAAAACTGTTTTTT
cdr3_aa: CASGLLDLRDRREKLFF

v_call: TRBV2
j_call: TRBJ2-1
d_call: NA
clone_size: NA
cdr3_nt: TGTGCCAGCAGTGAGTTCGGAAGACAGGAAAATGAGCAGTTCTTC
cdr3_aa: CASSEFGRQENEQFF

v_call: TRBV18
j_call: TRBJ1-5
d_call: NA
clone_size: once
cdr3_nt: TGTGCCAGCTCACCGGGGCAGCCCAATCAGCCCCAGCATTTT
cdr3_aa: CASSPGQPNQPQHF

v_call: TRBV7-2
j_call: TRBJ2-7
d_call: NA
clone_size: NA
cdr3_nt: TGTGCCAGCAGCCCCCGTTCCTACGAGCAGTACTTC
cdr3_aa: CASSPRSYEQYF

v_call: TRBV12-2
j_call: TRBJ2-2
d_call: NA
clone_size: NA
cdr3_nt: TGTGCAGTAAGGACTAGCGGGGGGGCCAGTAACACCGGGGAGCTGTTTTTT
cdr3_aa: CAVRTSGGASNTGELFF

v_call: TRBV4-1
j_call: TRBJ2-1
d_call: TRBD1
clone_size: NA
cdr3_nt: TGCGCCAGCAGCGATACGACAGGGGGCTACAATGAGCAGTTCTTC
cdr3_aa: CASSDTTGGYNEQFF

v_call: TRBV2
j_call: TRBJ2-1
d_call: TRBD2
clone_size: NA
cdr3_nt: TGTGCCAGCGCGCCTAGCGGGGGGTACAATGAGCAGTTCTTC
cdr3_aa: CASAPSGGYNEQFF

v_call: TRBV5-1
j_call: TRBJ2-3
d_call: TRBD2
clone_size: NA
cdr3_nt: TGCGCCAGCAGCTTGGGAAGAAGGACTAGCGGGGGAACAGATACGCAGTATTTT
cdr3_aa: CASSLGRRTSGGTDTQYF

v_call: TRBV5-6
j_call: TRBJ1-1
d_call: NA
clone_size: NA
cdr3_nt: TGTGCCAGCAGCTTTCGAAGGACAGCTATGAACACTGAAGCTTTCTTT
cdr3_aa: CASSFRRTAMNTEAFF

v_call: TRBV2
j_call: TRBJ1-5
d_call: TRBD1
clone_size: NA
cdr3_nt: TGTGCCAGCAGTGTCGGACAGGCCAATCAGCCCCAGCATTTT
cdr3_aa: CASSVGQANQPQHF

v_call: TRBV5-5
j_call: TRBJ2-6
d_call: NA
clone_size: NA
cdr3_nt: TGTGCCAGCAGTTTCCTGGGGCTAGGGGGGGACGTCCTGACTTTC
cdr3_aa: CASSFLGLGGDVLTF

v_call: TRBV5-1
j_call: TRBJ2-2
d_call: NA
clone_size: few
cdr3_nt: TGCGCCAGCAGCTTGATGGGGAGCACCGGGGAGCTGTTTTTT
cdr3_aa: CASSLMGSTGELFF

v_call: TRBV19
j_call: TRBJ1-2
d_call: NA
clone_size: NA
cdr3_nt: TGTGCCAGTAGTATAGACAGGCACTATGGCTACACCTTC
cdr3_aa: CASSIDRHYGYTF

v_call: TRBV5-6
j_call: TRBJ1-3
d_call: NA
clone_size: NA
cdr3_nt: TGTGCCAGCAGCTTGGAGCCACGGCGGCCTGGAACCATATATTTT
cdr3_aa: CASSLEPRRPGTIYF

v_call: TRBV2
j_call: TRBJ2-5
d_call: TRBD1
clone_size: NA
cdr3_nt: TGTGCCAGCAGTGAAGTGGGACAGTTCGTAGAGACCCAGTACTTC
cdr3_aa: CASSEVGQFVETQYF

v_call: TRBV4-1
j_call: TRBJ2-7
d_call: NA
clone_size: NA
cdr3_nt: TGCGCCAGCAGCCAAGTTCCGACGGACTCGGCCTACGAGCAGTACTTC
cdr3_aa: CASSQVPTDSAYEQYF

v_call: TRBV4-1
j_call: TRBJ2-1
d_call: TRBD1
clone_size: NA
cdr3_nt: TGCGCCAGCAGCCGCTTTCGACTACAGGGGGCCGGGAATGAGCAGTTCTTC
cdr3_aa: CASSRFRLQGAGNEQFF

v_call: TRBV6-5
j_call: TRBJ2-7
d_call: TRBD1
clone_size: NA
cdr3_nt: TGTGCCAGCAGTTTGGGACAGGGGGCGCCGGACGAGCAGTACTTC
cdr3_aa: CASSLGQGAPDEQYF

v_call: TRBV10-1
j_call: TRBJ2-6
d_call: TRBD1
clone_size: many
cdr3_nt: TGCGCCAGCAGTGGACAGGGGGCAGGTGGGGCCAACGTCCTGACTTTC
cdr3_aa: CASSGQGAGGANVLTF

v_call: TRBV7-2
j_call: TRBJ1-1
d_call: NA
clone_size: NA
cdr3_nt: TGTGCCAGCAGCCGGGACACCGACACTGAAGCTTTCTTT
cdr3_aa: CASSRDTDTEAFF

v_call: TRBV9
j_call: TRBJ2-3
d_call: TRBD1
clone_size: NA
cdr3_nt: TGTGCCAGCAGCGTAGCTTCAGGGGGCCAGCCAGATACGCAGTATTTT
cdr3_aa: CASSVASGGQPDTQYF

v_call: TRBV2
j_call: TRBJ1-2
d_call: NA
clone_size: NA
cdr3_nt: TGTGCCAGCAGAACCTCCCCCAGGGAGGGAAATGGCTACACCTTC
cdr3_aa: CASRTSPREGNGYTF

v_call: TRBV9
j_call: TRBJ2-2
d_call: TRBD2
clone_size: few
cdr3_nt: TGTGCCAGCAGCCCAGAGGGACTAGAGAACACCGGGGAGCTGTTTTTT
cdr3_aa: CASSPEGLENTGELFF

v_call: TRBV7-2
j_call: TRBJ2-3
d_call: NA
clone_size: few
cdr3_nt: TGTGCCAGCAGCTCCCGTGGGAGGCAGTATTTT
cdr3_aa: CASSSRGRQYF

v_call: TRBV7-9
j_call: TRBJ2-3
d_call: NA
clone_size: once
cdr3_nt: TGTGCCAGCAGCGCCGGACAGCTTCGGGGAGATACGCAGTATTTT
cdr3_aa: CASSAGQLRGDTQYF

v_call: TRBV14
j_call: TRBJ2-1
d_call: NA
clone_size: NA
cdr3_nt: TGTGCCAGCAGCTATCCTAAGGCGCCGGGGGCCTACAATGAGCAGTTCTTC
cdr3_aa: CASSYPKAPGAYNEQFF

v_call: TRBV7-2
j_call: TRBJ2-1
d_call: NA
clone_size: NA
cdr3_nt: TGTGCCAGCAGCTTCTATAGTTTTCCCGACGAAGGGGCGCAGTTCTTC
cdr3_aa: CASSFYSFPDEGAQFF

v_call: TRBV11-1
j_call: TRBJ1-1
d_call: TRBD1
clone_size: NA
cdr3_nt: TGTGCCAGCAGTTCAGACAGGGTTCTGGATGCTTTCTTT
cdr3_aa: CASSSDRVLDAFF

v_call: TRBV27
j_call: TRBJ2-2
d_call: NA
clone_size: NA
cdr3_nt: TGTGCCAGCAGGACTACATACGCGAACACCGGGGAGCTGTTTTTT
cdr3_aa: CASRTTYANTGELFF

v_call: TRBV5-1
j_call: TRBJ2-7
d_call: NA
clone_size: NA
cdr3_nt: TGCGCCAGCAGCTTTTCAGGGGTTAAATACGAGCAGTACTTC
cdr3_aa: CASSFSGVKYEQYF

v_call: TRBV5-1
j_call: TRBJ1-1
d_call: TRBD1
clone_size: NA
cdr3_nt: TGCGCCAGCAGCTTCCTGCAGGGGGATCTCACTGAAGCTTTCTTT
cdr3_aa: CASSFLQGDLTEAFF

v_call: TRBV12-5
j_call: TRBJ2-2
d_call: TRBD1
clone_size: NA
cdr3_nt: TGTGCTAGTGGTTTGGGGGACAGGGGGCGCGGCGGGGAGCTGTTTTTT
cdr3_aa: CASGLGDRGRGGELFF

v_call: TRBV5-1
j_call: TRBJ1-5
d_call: NA
clone_size: NA
cdr3_nt: TGCGCCAGCAGCCTACAGGGTAACAGCAATCAGCCCCAGCATTTT
cdr3_aa: CASSLQGNSNQPQHF

v_call: TRBV15
j_call: TRBJ1-5
d_call: NA
clone_size: NA
cdr3_nt: TGTGCCACCAGCAGAGTGGGGAGTCCCGATCAGCCCCAGCATTTT
cdr3_aa: CATSRVGSPDQPQHF

v_call: TRBV5-4
j_call: TRBJ1-3
d_call: TRBD1
clone_size: NA
cdr3_nt: TGTGCCAGCAGTCAGGGGGCCTTAGCTGGAAACACCATATATTTT
cdr3_aa: CASSQGALAGNTIYF

v_call: TRBV5-1
j_call: TRBJ2-7
d_call: NA
clone_size: NA
cdr3_nt: TGCGCCAGCAGCTTAGGACAGGCGGGGTTGTACGAGCAGTACTTC
cdr3_aa: CASSLGQAGLYEQYF

v_call: TRBV11-2
j_call: TRBJ2-6
d_call: TRBD1
clone_size: NA
cdr3_nt: TGTGCCAGCAGCCTGAAACCGGGACAGGGACCCTCTGGGGCCAACGTCCTGACTTTC
cdr3_aa: CASSLKPGQGPSGANVLTF

v_call: TRBV7-9
j_call: TRBJ2-7
d_call: NA
clone_size: once
cdr3_nt: TGTGCCAGCAGTATAGGACAGTCCTCCTACGAGCAGTACTTC
cdr3_aa: CASSIGQSSYEQYF

v_call: TRBV7-9
j_call: TRBJ1-2
d_call: NA
clone_size: NA
cdr3_nt: TGTTCCAGCAGCTTTCAAGCCTATGGCTACACCTTC
cdr3_aa: CSSSFQAYGYTF

v_call: TRBV7-3
j_call: TRBJ2-3
d_call: TRBD1
clone_size: NA
cdr3_nt: TGTGCCAGCAGCTTATCTGGCCAGGGGGCGGATACGCAGTATTTT
cdr3_aa: CASSLSGQGADTQYF

v_call: TRBV6-6
j_call: TRBJ1-2
d_call: NA
clone_size: NA
cdr3_nt: TGTGCCAGCAGTTACCCGTTCCCGGGGGGAGCATATGGCTACACCTTC
cdr3_aa: CASSYPFPGGAYGYTF

v_call: TRBV11-2
j_call: TRBJ1-1
d_call: TRBD1
clone_size: NA
cdr3_nt: TGTGCCAGCAGCCCCCGGACAGGGGGGAACACTGAAGCTTTCTTT
cdr3_aa: CASSPRTGGNTEAFF

v_call: TRBV19
j_call: TRBJ2-5
d_call: NA
clone_size: NA
cdr3_nt: TGTGCCAGTAGGGCTATCGGAGGGGACCTACAAGAGACCCAGTACTTC
cdr3_aa: CASRAIGGDLQETQYF

v_call: TRBV5-1
j_call: TRBJ2-3
d_call: TRBD2
clone_size: NA
cdr3_nt: TGCGCCAGCAGCAGCTTCCCGGGACTAGCGACAGATACGCAGTATTTT
cdr3_aa: CASSSFPGLATDTQYF